The source of this T cell receptor (beta chain) is a study of OX40 agonist ivuxolimab in advanced cancers. The repertoire was sequenced with immunoSEQ multiplex PCR; TCRdb's copy has only in-frame clones and lacks some. The sample has around 35,000 clones, 81% seen once. Trimming left V 4 bases short and J 9 bases short, with 23 bases between. CDR1 is LGHNA and CDR2 is YSLEER in the germline V gene. The CDR3 has 16 amino acids. The sequence came from an adult with an advanced solid tumor such as melanoma, head and neck, liver or kidney cancer. Sample: CD4+ or CD8+ T cells sorted from blood, taken in a trial of the OX40 agonist ivuxolimab. The chain combines TRBV4-3 with TRBJ2-3, with unresolved D. CDR3 in DNA: TGCGCCAGCAGCCGCAGAGTTAGTCCAGGCATCCAAACGCAGTATTTT. Translated, it gives CASSRRVSPGIQTQYF.